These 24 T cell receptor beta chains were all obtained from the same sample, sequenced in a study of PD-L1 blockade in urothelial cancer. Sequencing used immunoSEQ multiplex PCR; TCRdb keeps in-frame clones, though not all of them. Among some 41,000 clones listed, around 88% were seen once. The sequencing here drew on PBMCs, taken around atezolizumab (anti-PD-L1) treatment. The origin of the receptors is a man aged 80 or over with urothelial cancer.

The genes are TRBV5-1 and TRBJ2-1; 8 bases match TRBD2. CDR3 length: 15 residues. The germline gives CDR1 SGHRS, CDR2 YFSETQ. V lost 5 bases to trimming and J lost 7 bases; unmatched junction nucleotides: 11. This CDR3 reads CASSLFSGGANEQFF. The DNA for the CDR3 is TGCGCCAGCAGTTTATTCTCGGGGGGGGCGAATGAGCAGTTCTTC.

CDR3 protein: CASSIDQGTSSYNEQFF. CDR3 sequence (DNA): TGTGCCAGTAGTATAGATCAAGGGACTAGTTCCTACAATGAGCAGTTCTTC. The rearrangement uses TRBV19 and TRBJ2-1, with TRBD2 identical over 8 bases. Unmatched junction bases numbered 5, after V lost 0 bases and J lost 1 base. Germline lookup yields CDR1 LNHDA and CDR2 SQIVND (reference sequence). The CDR3 has 17 residues.

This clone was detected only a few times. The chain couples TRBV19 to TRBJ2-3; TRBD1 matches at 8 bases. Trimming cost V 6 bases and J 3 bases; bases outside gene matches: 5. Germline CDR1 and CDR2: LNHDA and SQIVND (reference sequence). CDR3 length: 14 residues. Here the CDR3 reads CASRKQGGTDTQYF. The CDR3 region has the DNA TGTGCCAGTAGGAAACAGGGGGGTACAGATACGCAGTATTTT.

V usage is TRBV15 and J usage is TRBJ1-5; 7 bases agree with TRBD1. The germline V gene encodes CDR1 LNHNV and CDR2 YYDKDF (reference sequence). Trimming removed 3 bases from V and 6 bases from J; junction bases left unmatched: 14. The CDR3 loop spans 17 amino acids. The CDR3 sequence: CATSREGGRGRSQPQHF. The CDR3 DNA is TGTGCCACCAGCAGGGAAGGGGGCAGGGGTAGGAGTCAGCCCCAGCATTTT. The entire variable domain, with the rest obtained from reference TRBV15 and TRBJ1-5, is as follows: DAMVIQNPRYQVTQFGKPVTLSCSQTLNHNVMYWYQQKSSQAPKLLFHYYDKDFNNEADTPDNFQSRRPNTSFCFLDIRSPGLGDTAMYLCATSREGGRGRSQPQHFGDGTRLSIL.

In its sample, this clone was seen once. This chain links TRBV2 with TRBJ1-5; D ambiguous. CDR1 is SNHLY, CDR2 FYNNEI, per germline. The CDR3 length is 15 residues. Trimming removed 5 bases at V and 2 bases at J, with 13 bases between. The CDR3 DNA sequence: TGTGCCAGCAGTCCTACGGGAGGAGGCAATCAGCCCCAGCATTTT. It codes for CASSPTGGGNQPQHF.

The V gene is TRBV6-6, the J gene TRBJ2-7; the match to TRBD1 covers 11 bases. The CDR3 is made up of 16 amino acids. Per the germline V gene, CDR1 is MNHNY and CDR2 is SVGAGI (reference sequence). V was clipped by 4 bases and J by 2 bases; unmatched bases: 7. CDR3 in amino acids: CASSSPAGQGAYEQYF. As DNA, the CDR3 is TGTGCCAGCAGTTCTCCAGCGGGACAGGGGGCCTACGAGCAGTACTTC.

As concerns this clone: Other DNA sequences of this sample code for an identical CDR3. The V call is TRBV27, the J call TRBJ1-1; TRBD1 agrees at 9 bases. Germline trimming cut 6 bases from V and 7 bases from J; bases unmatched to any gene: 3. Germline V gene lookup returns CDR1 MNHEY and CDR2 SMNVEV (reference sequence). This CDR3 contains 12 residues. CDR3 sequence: CASRGQGGEAFF. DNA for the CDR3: TGTGCCAGCAGGGGACAGGGCGGTGAAGCTTTCTTT.

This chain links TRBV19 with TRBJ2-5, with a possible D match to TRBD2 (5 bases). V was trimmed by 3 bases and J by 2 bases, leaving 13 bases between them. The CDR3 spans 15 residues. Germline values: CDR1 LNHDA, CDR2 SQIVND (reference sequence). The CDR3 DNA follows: TGTGCCAGTAGTATTTGGTGGAGAGGGCAAGAGACCCAGTACTTC. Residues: CASSIWWRGQETQYF.

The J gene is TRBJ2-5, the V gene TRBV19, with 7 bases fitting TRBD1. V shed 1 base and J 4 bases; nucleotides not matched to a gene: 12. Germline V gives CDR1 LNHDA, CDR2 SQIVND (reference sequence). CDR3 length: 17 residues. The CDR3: CASSIGRRNRGLETQYF. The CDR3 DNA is TGTGCCAGTAGTATAGGCAGGAGGAACAGGGGATTAGAGACCCAGTACTTC.

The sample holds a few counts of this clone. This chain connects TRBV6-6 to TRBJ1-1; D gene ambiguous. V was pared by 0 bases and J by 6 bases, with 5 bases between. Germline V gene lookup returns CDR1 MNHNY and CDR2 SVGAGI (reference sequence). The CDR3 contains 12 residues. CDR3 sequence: CASSYSLSEAFF. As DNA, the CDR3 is TGTGCCAGCAGTTACTCGTTATCTGAAGCTTTCTTT.

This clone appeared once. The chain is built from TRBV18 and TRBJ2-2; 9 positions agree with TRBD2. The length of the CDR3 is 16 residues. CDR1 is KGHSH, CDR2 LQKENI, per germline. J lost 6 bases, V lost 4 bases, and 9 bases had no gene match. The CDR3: CASSLNSGSPAGELFF. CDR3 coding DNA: TGTGCCAGCTCACTGAATAGCGGGAGCCCTGCCGGGGAGCTGTTTTTT. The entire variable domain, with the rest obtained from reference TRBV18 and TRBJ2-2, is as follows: NAGVMQNPRHLVRRRGQEARLRCSPMKGHSHVYWYRQLPEEGLKFMVYLQKENIIDESGMPKERFSAEFPKEGPSILRIQQVVRGDSAAYFCASSLNSGSPAGELFFGEGSRLTVL.

CDR3 region: CASSRALLEPEQYF. As DNA, the CDR3 is TGCGCCAGCAGCCGAGCCCTTTTAGAGCCCGAGCAGTACTTC. The V gene is TRBV4-3, the J gene TRBJ2-7; no clear D gene. Germline CDR1 is LGHNA and CDR2 is YSLEER. V was pared by 4 bases and J by 6 bases, with 16 bases between. This CDR3 spans 14 amino acids.

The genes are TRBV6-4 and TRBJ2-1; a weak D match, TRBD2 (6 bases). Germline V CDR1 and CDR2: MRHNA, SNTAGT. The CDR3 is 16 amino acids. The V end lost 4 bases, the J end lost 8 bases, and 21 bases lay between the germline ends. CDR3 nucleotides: TGTGCCAGCAGTGTTGCGTCGGGAGTTCAAGCCTATGAGCAGTTCTTC. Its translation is CASSVASGVQAYEQFF.

The DNA of the CDR3 is TGTGCCAGCAGCTCGGAGGGGTCGGGGACAGGTCGTACCGGGGAGCTGTTTTTT. Translated, it gives CASSSEGSGTGRTGELFF. V is TRBV5-5 and J is TRBJ2-2; 8 bases agree with TRBD1. The germline CDR1 and CDR2 sequences are SGHKS and YYEKEE (reference sequence). The CDR3 has 18 amino acids. V lost 3 bases, J lost 5 bases, and 15 bases stayed unmatched.

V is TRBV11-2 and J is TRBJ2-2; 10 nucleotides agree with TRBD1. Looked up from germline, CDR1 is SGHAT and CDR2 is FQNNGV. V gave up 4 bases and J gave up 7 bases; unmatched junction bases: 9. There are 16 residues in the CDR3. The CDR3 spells CASSSGTGAIDGELFF. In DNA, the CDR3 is TGTGCCAGCAGCTCCGGGACAGGGGCCATTGACGGGGAGCTGTTTTTT. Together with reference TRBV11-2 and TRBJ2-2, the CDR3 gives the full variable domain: EAGVAQSPRYKIIEKRQSVAFWCNPISGHATLYWYQQILGQGPKLLIQFQNNGVVDDSQLPKDRFSAERLKGVDSTLKIQPAKLEDSAVYLCASSSGTGAIDGELFFGEGSRLTVL.

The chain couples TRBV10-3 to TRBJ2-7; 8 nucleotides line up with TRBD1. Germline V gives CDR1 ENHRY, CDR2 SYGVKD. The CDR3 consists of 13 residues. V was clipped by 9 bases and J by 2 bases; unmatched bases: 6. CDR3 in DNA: TGTGCCATTCGGGACAGGTTAACCTACGAGCAGTACTTC. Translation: CAIRDRLTYEQYF.

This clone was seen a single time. In DNA, the CDR3 is TGTGCCAGCAGGACGGGACAGGGAGACGAGCAGTACTTC. Protein sequence: CASRTGQGDEQYF. This sequence joins TRBV28 and TRBJ2-7; 9 bases line up with TRBD1. Germline lookup yields CDR1 MDHEN and CDR2 SYDVKM. V dropped 6 bases and J dropped 5; count of bases not matched to a gene: 5. There are 13 residues in the CDR3.

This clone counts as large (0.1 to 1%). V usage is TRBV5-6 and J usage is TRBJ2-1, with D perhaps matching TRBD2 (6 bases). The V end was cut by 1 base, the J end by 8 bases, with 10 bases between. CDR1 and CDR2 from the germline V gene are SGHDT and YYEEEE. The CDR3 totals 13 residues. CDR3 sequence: CASSLREYHEQFF. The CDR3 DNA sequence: TGTGCCAGCAGCTTGCGGGAGTACCATGAGCAGTTCTTC.

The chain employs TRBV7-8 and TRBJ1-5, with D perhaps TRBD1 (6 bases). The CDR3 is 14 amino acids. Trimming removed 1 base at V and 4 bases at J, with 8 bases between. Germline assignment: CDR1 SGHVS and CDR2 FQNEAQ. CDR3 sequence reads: CASSLVGQNQPQHF. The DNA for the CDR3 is TGTGCCAGCAGCTTAGTTGGACAGAATCAGCCCCAGCATTTT.

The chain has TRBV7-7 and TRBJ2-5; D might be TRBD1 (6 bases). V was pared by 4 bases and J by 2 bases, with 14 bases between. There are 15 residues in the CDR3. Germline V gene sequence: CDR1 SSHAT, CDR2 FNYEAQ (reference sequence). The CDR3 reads CASSWGTSRQETQYF. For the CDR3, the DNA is TGTGCCAGCAGCTGGGGGACAAGCCGTCAAGAGACCCAGTACTTC.

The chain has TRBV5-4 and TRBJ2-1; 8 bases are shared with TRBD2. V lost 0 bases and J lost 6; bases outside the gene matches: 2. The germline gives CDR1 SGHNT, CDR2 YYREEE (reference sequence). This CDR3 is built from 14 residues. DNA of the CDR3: TGTGCCAGCAGCTTGGCCGGGGGGGGCAATGAGCAGTTCTTC. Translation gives CASSLAGGGNEQFF. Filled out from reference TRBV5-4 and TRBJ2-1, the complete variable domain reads ETGVTQSPTHLIKTRGQQVTLRCSSQSGHNTVSWYQQALGQGPQFIFQYYREEENGRGNFPPRFSGLQFPNYSSELNVNALELDDSALYLCASSLAGGGNEQFFGPGTRLTVL.

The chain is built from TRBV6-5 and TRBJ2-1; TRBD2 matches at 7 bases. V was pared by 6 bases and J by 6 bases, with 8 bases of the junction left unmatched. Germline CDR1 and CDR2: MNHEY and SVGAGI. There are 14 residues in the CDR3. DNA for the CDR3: TGTGCCAGCAGATATATCACTAGCGCCAATGAGCAGTTCTTC. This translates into CASRYITSANEQFF.

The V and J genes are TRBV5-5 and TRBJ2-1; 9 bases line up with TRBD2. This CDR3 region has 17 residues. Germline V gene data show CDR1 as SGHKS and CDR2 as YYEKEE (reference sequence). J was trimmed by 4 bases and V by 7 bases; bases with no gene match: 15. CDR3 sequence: CASSRAGGPTGYNEQFF. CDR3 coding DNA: TGTGCCAGCTCCCGCGCGGGAGGGCCGACGGGATACAATGAGCAGTTCTTC.

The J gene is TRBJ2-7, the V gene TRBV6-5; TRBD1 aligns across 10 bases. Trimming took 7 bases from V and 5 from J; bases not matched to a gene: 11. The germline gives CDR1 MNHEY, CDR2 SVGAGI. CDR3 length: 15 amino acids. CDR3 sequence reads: CASTKTGTGAHEQYF. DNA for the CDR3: TGTGCCAGCACCAAGACCGGGACAGGGGCCCACGAGCAGTACTTC.